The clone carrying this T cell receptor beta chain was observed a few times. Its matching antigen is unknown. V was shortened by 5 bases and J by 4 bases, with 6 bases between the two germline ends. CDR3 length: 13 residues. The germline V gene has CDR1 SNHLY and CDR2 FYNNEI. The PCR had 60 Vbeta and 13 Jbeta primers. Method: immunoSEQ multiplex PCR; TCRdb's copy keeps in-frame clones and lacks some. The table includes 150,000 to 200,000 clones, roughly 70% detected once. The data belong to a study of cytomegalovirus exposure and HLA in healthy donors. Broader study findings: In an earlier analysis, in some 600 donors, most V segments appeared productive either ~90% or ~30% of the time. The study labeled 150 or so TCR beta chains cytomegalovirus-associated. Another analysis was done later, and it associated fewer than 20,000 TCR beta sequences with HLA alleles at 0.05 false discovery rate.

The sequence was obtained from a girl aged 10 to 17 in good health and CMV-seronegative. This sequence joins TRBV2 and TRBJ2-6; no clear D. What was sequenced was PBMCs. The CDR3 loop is CASSSSGANVLTF. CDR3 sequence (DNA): TGTGCCAGCAGTAGCTCCGGGGCCAACGTCCTGACTTTC.